A single sample gave rise to the 8 T cell receptor beta chains below, sequenced in a study of T-cell reconstitution after alpha-beta-depleted transplantation in children. The authors prepared the TCRbeta library with unique molecular identifiers. TCRdb ran MiXCR on the PCR reads and lists one entry per CDR3 protein. This table holds a few hundred thousand distinct CDR3 sequences, under 15% found once. The input for sequencing was PBMCs from the stem cell graft donor, taken from the stem cell graft. The source of these receptors is a human donor who donated a stem cell graft to a child with combined immunodeficiency.

The chain has TRBV30 and TRBJ2-7; 8 nucleotides agree with TRBD1. Per the germline V gene, CDR1 is GTSNPN and CDR2 is SVGIG (reference sequence). This CDR3 region has 13 residues. The trim removed 3 bases at V and 2 bases at J, leaving 3 bases unmatched. The CDR3 protein is CAWRGTGAYEQYF. The CDR3 DNA sequence: TGTGCCTGGAGAGGGACAGGAGCCTACGAGCAGTACTTC.

There are a few counts of this clonotype. One end of the junction varies from germline; a read error may be responsible. V and J are TRBV7-7 and TRBJ2-2; D remains unclear. Germline CDR1 SSHAT, CDR2 FNYEAQ (reference sequence). The CDR3 runs to 13 residues. The CDR3 here is CASSLSRNGELFF. The DNA of the CDR3 is TGTGCTAGCAGCTTAAGTAGGAACGGGGAGCTGTTTTTT. The full variable domain, in which reference TRBV7-7 and TRBJ2-2 provide the parts outside the CDR3, is GAGVSQSPRYKVTKRGQDVTLRCDPISSHATLYWYQQALGQGPEFLTYFNYEAQPDKSGLPSDRFSAERPEGSISTLTIQRTEQRDSAMYRCASSLSRNGELFFGEGSRLTVL.

The chain employs TRBV6-5 and TRBJ2-5, with D possibly being TRBD2 (6 bases). The CDR3 has 15 residues. From germline, CDR1 is MNHEY and CDR2 SVGAGI. V shed 2 bases and J shed 1 base, with 11 bases lying between them. CDR3 DNA: TGTGCCAGCAGTTACGGGAGGCGGGGCCAAGAGACCCAGTACTTC. This translates into CASSYGRRGQETQYF.

The rearrangement uses TRBV19 and TRBJ2-5; D tentatively fits TRBD1 or TRBD2 (5 bases each). The V and J ends lost 10 bases and 4 bases respectively, with 19 bases between them. This CDR3 spans 14 amino acids. Looked up from germline, CDR1 is LNHDA and CDR2 is SQIVND (reference sequence). The DNA of the CDR3 is TGTGCCACTGGGGGTGACGTCCTAAGAGAGACCCAGTACTTC. It encodes CATGGDVLRETQYF.

V and J are TRBV9 and TRBJ1-1; 7 nucleotides match TRBD1. Germline V gives CDR1 SGDLS, CDR2 YYNGEE. The CDR3 contains 16 residues. V lost 1 base, J lost 0 bases, and 6 bases stayed unmatched. The CDR3 loop reads CASSVSVDRVNTEAFF. The CDR3 DNA reads TGTGCCAGCAGCGTAAGTGTTGACAGGGTGAACACTGAAGCTTTCTTT.

The J gene is TRBJ2-1, the V gene TRBV6-5; D is ambiguous. Deletions cut 5 bases from V and 7 bases from J, with 15 bases between. CDR3 length: 14 residues. The germline V gene encodes CDR1 MNHEY and CDR2 SVGAGI. CDR3 nucleotide sequence: TGTGCCAGCAGTAACTGGGCCGGGTTTAATGAGCAGTTCTTC. Protein product: CASSNWAGFNEQFF.

The V and J genes are TRBV7-8 and TRBJ2-5; TRBD1 matches 9 bases. Germline trimming cut 1 base from V and 7 bases from J; bases unmatched to any gene: 13. The CDR3 consists of 17 residues. In germline, CDR1 is SGHVS, CDR2 FQNEAQ. CDR3 protein: CASSLVQTGGLGGTQYF. CDR3 nucleotide sequence: TGTGCCAGCAGCTTAGTCCAGACAGGGGGGTTGGGAGGGACCCAGTACTTC. Combining the CDR3 with reference TRBV7-8 and TRBJ2-5 gives the whole variable domain GAGVSQSPRYKVAKRGQDVALRCDPISGHVSLFWYQQALGQGPEFLTYFQNEAQLDKSGLPSDRFFAERPEGSVSTLKIQRTQQEDSAVYLCASSLVQTGGLGGTQYFGPGTRLLVL.

This clonotype was detected a few times. This chain uses TRBV4-3 with TRBJ1-6; the D gene is possibly TRBD1 (6 bases). With 0 bases removed from V and 10 bases from J, the gap between germline ends came to 10 bases. Per the germline V gene, CDR1 is LGHNA and CDR2 is YSLEER. The CDR3 totals 14 residues. CDR3 bases: TGCGCCAGCAGCCAAGACGGGGGCGAATCACCCCTCCACTTT. It yields the protein CASSQDGGESPLHF.